In this sample, the clone carrying this T cell receptor beta chain turned up many times. No antigen is known for it. These data belong to a study of early T cells in non-severe SARS-CoV-2 infection. Study at large: Chains stayed unpaired after sequencing of bulk RNA from unsorted whole blood.

Regarding the study as a whole: Comparison of clonotypes with VDJdb favored anti-spike CD8 responses while missing private and CD4 specificities.

Unique molecular identifiers (one per individual cDNA molecule) were attached. TCRdb reprocessed the 5' RACE reads with MiXCR, giving one entry per CDR3 protein. Of about 88,000 distinct CDR3 sequences in the sample, 14% to 15% were seen once. The clonotype was recovered from an adult who was a healthcare worker with PCR-confirmed SARS-CoV-2 infection or an uninfected control (not recorded which). Sequenced input: whole blood.

The CDR3 loop reads CSARERPYNEKLFF. CDR3 nucleotides: TGCAGTGCTAGGGAAAGGCCTTATAATGAAAAACTGTTTTTT. The chain uses TRBV20-1 and TRBJ1-4; D unresolved. Germline lookup yields CDR1 DFQATT and CDR2 SNEGSKA (reference sequence). V lost 3 bases to trimming and J lost 4 bases, with 12 bases between them. This CDR3 is 14 amino acids long.